This entry is about one TCR beta chain. Trimming removed 0 bases at V and 0 bases at J, with 11 bases between. The CDR3 consists of 15 residues. The germline V gene has CDR1 GTSNPN and CDR2 SVGIG (reference sequence). TCRdb keeps only in-frame clones here, not all; method: immunoSEQ multiplex PCR. This table has roughly 59,000 clones, around 81% appearing once. The sample is drawn from a study of blood T cell repertoires in COVID-19. Study-wide background: The cDNA or gDNA used as material had been derived from T cells, B-cell-depleted T cells, or PBMCs.

The sample was peripheral blood. The chain is built from TRBV30 and TRBJ1-2; D is ambiguous. The sequence came from an elderly woman with acute or convalescent COVID-19. For the CDR3, the DNA is TGTGCCTGGAGTGTATACAGATGGGCTAACTATGGCTACACCTTC. This sequence encodes CAWSVYRWANYGYTF. The full variable domain, rest sourced from reference TRBV30 and TRBJ1-2, is SQTIHQWPATLVQPVGSPLSLECTVEGTSNPNLYWYRQAAGRGLQLLFYSVGIGQISSEVPQNLSASRPQDRQFILSSKKLLLSDSGFYLCAWSVYRWANYGYTFGSGTRLTVV.